The 18 T cell receptor beta chains below were found in one sample sequenced in a study of blood T cell repertoires in COVID-19. The assay was immunoSEQ multiplex PCR, and TCRdb's table has in-frame clones only and misses some. The repertoire includes 200,000 to 250,000 clones, 84% of them detected once, and about 4% sits in the top ten. The source material was peripheral blood. Receptor source: a man in his fifties or sixties with acute or convalescent COVID-19.

J is TRBJ2-5 and V is TRBV2, with 10 bases aligning to TRBD1. Per the germline V gene, CDR1 is SNHLY and CDR2 is FYNNEI. V was clipped by 7 bases and J by 3 bases; unmatched bases: 5. CDR3 length: 14 amino acids. The DNA of the CDR3 is TGTGCCAGCAAGACCGGGACAGGGGAAGAGACCCAGTACTTC. Translated, it gives CASKTGTGEETQYF.

Only one count was recorded for this clone. In DNA form, the CDR3 reads TGTGCCAGCAGCCAGGGGCTGGCGGGGGGAGATACGCAGTATTTT. Its protein product is CASSQGLAGGDTQYF. This chain uses TRBV9 with TRBJ2-3, with 8 bases fitting TRBD2. Trimming removed 4 bases from V and 5 bases from J; junction bases left unmatched: 9. The length of the CDR3 is 15 residues. Germline V gives CDR1 SGDLS, CDR2 YYNGEE.

This clone was recorded once. V usage is TRBV3-1 (or the pseudogene TRBV3-2) and J usage is TRBJ1-6; D uncertain. Trimming took off 6 bases at V and 0 bases at J, with 12 bases between the two ends. This CDR3 has 16 residues. CDR1 is LGHDT and CDR2 is YNNKEL in the germline V gene (reference sequence). DNA of the CDR3: TGTGCCAGCAGTATCAGCGGGCACTCCTATAATTCACCCCTCCACTTT. As protein: CASSISGHSYNSPLHF.

The chain links TRBV28 to TRBJ2-1; TRBD2 aligns across 15 bases. CDR3 length: 14 residues. CDR1 and CDR2 (germline): MDHEN, SYDVKM. V shed 5 bases and J 8 bases; nucleotides not matched to a gene: 1. The CDR3 region is CASSGTSGRYEQFF. CDR3 sequence (DNA): TGTGCCAGCAGTGGGACTAGCGGGAGGTATGAGCAGTTCTTC.

V is TRBV7-2 and J is TRBJ1-3; tentatively, D is TRBD1 (5 bases). The CDR3 spans 16 residues. Germline V gene sequence: CDR1 SGHTA, CDR2 FQGNSA. V was pared by 5 bases and J by 0 bases, with 14 bases between. DNA of the CDR3: TGTGCCAGCAGCGCCACCCGACAGAGCTCTGGAAACACCATATATTTT. Protein sequence: CASSATRQSSGNTIYF.

The chain has TRBV21-1 and TRBJ2-7; the table's D call, TRBD1, has no DNA check behind it. TRBV21-1 has pseudogene status. CDR3 length: 13 residues. CDR3 loop: CASSFKGAGEQYF. CDR3 DNA: TGTGCCAGCAGCTTCAAAGGGGCAGGCGAGCAGTACTTC.

A note on this clone: Different DNA sequences within this sample yield the same CDR3. The V and J genes are TRBV7-6 and TRBJ2-1; D is undetermined. The ends were cut back, 1 base at V and 0 bases at J, with 7 bases in the middle. The CDR3 runs to 15 residues. CDR1 is SGHVS, CDR2 FNYEAQ, per germline. The CDR3 DNA sequence: TGTGCCAGCAGCTTAGACCCCAGCTCCTACAATGAGCAGTTCTTC. Translating it yields CASSLDPSSYNEQFF. The full variable domain, with the rest looked up from reference TRBV7-6 and TRBJ2-1, is GAGVSQSPRYKVTKRGQDVALRCDPISGHVSLYWYRQALGQGPEFLTYFNYEAQQDKSGLPNDRFSAERPEGSISTLTIQRTEQRDSAMYRCASSLDPSSYNEQFFGPGTRLTVL.

The chain has TRBV6-5 and TRBJ2-6, with D possibly being TRBD2 (5 bases). The V end lost 4 bases, the J end lost 1 base, and 8 bases lay between the germline ends. CDR3 length equals 15 residues. CDR1 and CDR2 from the germline V gene are MNHEY and SVGAGI. As DNA, the CDR3 is TGTGCCAGCAGTTCGTTAGCGTCTGGGGCCAACGTCCTGACTTTC. Translated: CASSSLASGANVLTF.

This rearrangement joins TRBV19 to TRBJ1-5; D is ambiguous. This CDR3 is built from 15 residues. V lost 8 bases to trimming and J lost 4 bases, with 18 bases between them. Germline assignment: CDR1 LNHDA and CDR2 SQIVND (reference sequence). CDR3 in amino acids: CASSLGQLQNQPQHF. As DNA, the CDR3 is TGTGCCAGTTCTCTTGGCCAGCTACAGAATCAGCCCCAGCATTTT. The whole variable domain, remainder taken from reference TRBV19 and TRBJ1-5, is DGGITQSPKYLFRKEGQNVTLSCEQNLNHDAMYWYRQDPGQGLRLIYYSQIVNDFQKGDIAEGYSVSREKKESFPLTVTSAQKNPTAFYLCASSLGQLQNQPQHFGDGTRLSIL.

The rearrangement links TRBV7-3 to TRBJ2-7; D is perhaps TRBD2 (6 bases). V was clipped by 0 bases and J by 6 bases, with 18 bases between them. The CDR3 consists of 16 residues. Germline CDR1 SGHTA, CDR2 FQGTGA. Here the CDR3 reads CASSLTPTRGSREQYF. The CDR3 bases are TGTGCCAGCAGCTTAACGCCGACTAGGGGATCCCGCGAGCAGTACTTC.

For this clone: The same CDR3 can be traced to other DNA sequences in this sample. The chain employs TRBV12-3 or TRBV12-4 and TRBJ2-7; D remains ambiguous. Deletions cut 2 bases from V and 4 bases from J, with 9 bases between. The CDR3 spans 13 residues. The CDR3 DNA reads TGTGCCAGCAGTTTAAGCCCTTTATACGAGCAGTACTTC. This codes for CASSLSPLYEQYF.

This clone was seen only once. The chain is built from TRBV10-1 and TRBJ2-2, with a possible D match to TRBD1 (6 bases). V was clipped by 6 bases and J by 5 bases, with 13 bases between them. CDR1 and CDR2 from the germline V gene are WNHNN and SYGVQD (reference sequence). This CDR3 comprises 14 residues. The CDR3 protein is CASSGTPGTGELFF. Here the CDR3 DNA reads TGCGCCAGCAGCGGGACACCGGGGACCGGGGAGCTGTTTTTT.

In the case of this clone: Other nucleotide sequences from this sample produce the same CDR3. The chain carries TRBV11-2 and TRBJ2-7; D not certain. CDR3 length equals 13 residues. Germline V CDR1 and CDR2: SGHAT, FQNNGV. Trimming removed 1 base at V and 3 bases at J, with 7 bases between. The CDR3 reads CASSLGQVYEQYF. CDR3 nucleotides: TGTGCCAGCAGCTTAGGCCAGGTCTACGAGCAGTACTTC.

The chain carries TRBV7-2 and TRBJ1-1, with TRBD1 identical over 7 bases. Trimming cost V 5 bases and J 10 bases; bases outside gene matches: 13. Germline lookup yields CDR1 SGHTA and CDR2 FQGNSA. The length of the CDR3 is 14 residues. CDR3 residues: CASSPTGYPGGAFF. The CDR3 DNA sequence: TGTGCCAGCAGCCCAACAGGCTATCCAGGGGGAGCTTTCTTT.

The rearrangement links TRBV28 to TRBJ2-7; D is perhaps TRBD1 (6 bases). The CDR3 runs 14 residues. Germline V CDR1 and CDR2: MDHEN, SYDVKM. Deletions cut 6 bases from V and 3 bases from J, with 15 bases between. CDR3 coding DNA: TGTGCCAGCAGAAATGCCGGGACAAACTACGAGCAGTACTTC. It codes for CASRNAGTNYEQYF.

The chain employs TRBV30 and TRBJ1-1, with no clear D. V lost 8 bases and J lost 1, with 14 bases in between. CDR1 is GTSNPN, CDR2 SVGIG, per germline (reference sequence). This CDR3 has 13 residues. This CDR3 is CAGGKETNTEAFF. CDR3 nucleotide sequence: TGTGCCGGAGGAAAGGAGACGAACACTGAAGCTTTCTTT.

This sequence joins TRBV5-4 and TRBJ2-5; D not certain. This CDR3 is 12 amino acids long. Germline CDR1 reads SGHNT; CDR2 reads YYREEE (reference sequence). Trimming took 4 bases from V and 2 from J, leaving 6 bases between them. The CDR3 sequence: CASSVPQETQYF. In nucleotides, the CDR3 is TGTGCCAGCAGCGTCCCTCAAGAGACCCAGTACTTC.

About this clone: Within the sample, other DNA sequences also encode this same CDR3. The gene calls are TRBV12-3 or TRBV12-4 and TRBJ2-5; the D gene is possibly TRBD2 (5 bases). The CDR3 consists of 13 residues. Trimming cost V 1 base and J 5 bases, with 8 bases left between them. The CDR3 spells CASSLGGGETQYF. CDR3 coding DNA: TGTGCCAGCAGTTTAGGCGGCGGGGAGACCCAGTACTTC.